This TCR beta chain was sequenced in a study of T-cell memory formation after mild COVID-19. The wider study: In these data, TCR clusters were largely donor specific. Study results and limitations: The CD4+ clones that contracted clustered mainly within CM and EM, and the CD8+ clones concentrated in EMRA. There was a balanced CD4/CD8 profile in clones contracting day 15 to 85, and later expanders leaned CD4+. Whether day 37 second-wave clones are SARS-CoV-2-specific was not confirmed.

Regarding this clonotype: The antigen is undetermined.

A single record per CDR3 protein comes from TCRdb applying MiXCR to the 5' RACE reads. This sample has 300,000 or so distinct CDR3 sequences, with 15% to 20% found just once. CDR3 length: 14 residues. The V gene's germline CDR1 is SGHTA and CDR2 FQGTGA. V trimming: 5 bases; J trimming: 1 base; junction bases outside the gene matches: 2. The clonotype comes from a man younger than 35 who had mild COVID-19 (a few samples of this study predate the infection). Cell type and time point are not known. The rearrangement uses TRBV7-3 and TRBJ2-3; 8 bases agree with TRBD2. The material sequenced was PBMCs or a T cell subset sorted from them (not recorded which). The CDR3 DNA reads as TGTGCCAGCAGCCGCGGGGGGCGCACAGATACGCAGTATTTT. Amino acid sequence: CASSRGGRTDTQYF.